A single sample is the source of the 16 T cell receptor beta chains below, sequenced in a study of cytomegalovirus exposure and HLA in healthy donors. 13 Jbeta primers and 60 Vbeta primers were used for the PCR. The method was immunoSEQ multiplex PCR; TCRdb's version includes in-frame clones alone and lacks a portion of them. The sample lists about 90,000 clones; approximately 79% were seen once. Material for sequencing was PBMCs. The receptor source for this set is a man under 40 in good health and CMV-seronegative.

This clone showed up just once. This rearrangement joins TRBV2 to TRBJ1-1; TRBD1 is a possible D gene (6 bases). CDR1 and CDR2 from the germline V gene are SNHLY and FYNNEI. This CDR3 contains 13 residues. The V gene lost 6 bases and the J gene lost 3 bases, with 11 bases spanning the gap. The CDR3: CASRGGPHTEAFF. CDR3 DNA sequence: TGTGCCAGCAGGGGGGGGCCACACACTGAAGCTTTCTTT.

The chain uses TRBV19 and TRBJ1-2, with 11 bases that match TRBD1. V lost 6 bases, J lost 8 bases, and 8 bases stayed unmatched. The CDR3 runs to 14 residues. Germline V lookup: CDR1 LNHDA, CDR2 SQIVND (reference sequence). CDR3 sequence (DNA): TGTGCCAGTAGACAAGGGGACAGGGGGGGAGGCTACACCTTC. Translation: CASRQGDRGGGYTF.

V is TRBV18 and J is TRBJ2-3; 9 nucleotides match TRBD1. Germline-derived CDR1 and CDR2 are KGHSH and LQKENI. The CDR3 covers 15 residues. The junction had 9 bases not matched to a gene; V was cut back by 9 bases and J by 2 bases. The CDR3 sequence: CASFPGTGSTDTQYF. The CDR3 DNA reads TGTGCCAGTTTCCCCGGGACAGGGTCCACAGATACGCAGTATTTT.

This chain uses TRBV18 with TRBJ2-1; TRBD1 might be the D (6 bases). The CDR3 extends over 16 amino acids. V was pared by 1 base and J by 0 bases, with 10 bases between. Germline assignment: CDR1 KGHSH and CDR2 LQKENI. The CDR3, as DNA: TGTGCCAGCTCACCACGCCAGGGGAGCTCCTACAATGAGCAGTTCTTC. This codes for CASSPRQGSSYNEQFF. Full variable domain (rest looked up from reference TRBV18 and TRBJ2-1): NAGVMQNPRHLVRRRGQEARLRCSPMKGHSHVYWYRQLPEEGLKFMVYLQKENIIDESGMPKERFSAEFPKEGPSILRIQQVVRGDSAAYFCASSPRQGSSYNEQFFGPGTRLTVL.

The chain links TRBV27 to TRBJ1-2, with 10 bases that match TRBD1. After removal of 8 bases from V and 4 bases from J, the junction contained 4 bases not matched to a gene. The CDR3 totals 13 residues. Per the germline V gene, CDR1 is MNHEY and CDR2 is SMNVEV (reference sequence). CDR3 residues: CASRTGGLYGYTF. In nucleotides, the CDR3 is TGTGCCAGCCGGACAGGGGGTCTCTATGGCTACACCTTC.

The chain couples TRBV19 to TRBJ2-5; TRBD1 is a possible D gene (6 bases). The tail of the sequence fits TRBJ2-7 better, so the J call may be wrong. This CDR3 has 14 residues. CDR1 is LNHDA, CDR2 SQIVND, per germline (reference sequence). CDR3 in DNA: TGTGCCAGTAGCCCCACCGAGGGGGCCTACGAGCAGTACTTC. Amino acids: CASSPTEGAYEQYF.

The chain has TRBV27 and TRBJ2-1, with D perhaps matching TRBD2 (6 bases). CDR3 length equals 14 residues. Germline CDR1 MNHEY, CDR2 SMNVEV (reference sequence). Trimming stripped 4 bases from V and 4 bases from J, with 11 bases between. The CDR3 DNA follows: TGTGCCAGCAGTTGGAGGGGACCGTACAATGAGCAGTTCTTC. Translation: CASSWRGPYNEQFF.

This chain connects TRBV9 to TRBJ2-2; D ambiguous. The V end lost 0 bases, the J end lost 6 bases, and 6 bases lay between the germline ends. Germline CDR1 is SGDLS and CDR2 is YYNGEE. The CDR3 is made up of 13 amino acids. DNA for the CDR3: TGTGCCAGCAGCGTAGGGCTAGCCGGGGAGCTGTTTTTT. It is translated as CASSVGLAGELFF.

The chain joins TRBV30 to TRBJ1-1; D is possibly TRBD1 (6 bases). CDR1 GTSNPN and CDR2 SVGIG come from the germline V gene (reference sequence). Trimming cost V 1 base and J 1 base, with 10 bases left between them. The CDR3 has 14 residues. CDR3 amino acids: CAWSATGWNTEAFF. DNA of the CDR3: TGTGCCTGGAGTGCCACAGGGTGGAACACTGAAGCTTTCTTT.

This chain links TRBV14 with TRBJ2-7; 8 bases line up with TRBD1. The ends lost 1 base at V and 5 bases at J; junction bases unmatched: 7. The CDR3 consists of 15 residues. From germline, CDR1 is SGHDN and CDR2 FVKESK. CDR3 DNA: TGTGCCAGCAGCCAAGGTCTTCCAGGGGGCCACGAGCAGTACTTC. Translating gives CASSQGLPGGHEQYF.

This chain links TRBV28 with TRBJ2-1; no clear D. In germline, CDR1 is MDHEN, CDR2 SYDVKM. This CDR3 has 11 amino acids. V dropped 2 bases and J dropped 7 bases, with 3 bases sitting between them. The CDR3: CASSLRNEQFF. In nucleotides, the CDR3 is TGTGCCAGCAGTTTACGGAATGAGCAGTTCTTC.

A note on this clone: This probably arose from a read error, given a far larger clone one base away. The sample carries other DNA sequences with the same CDR3. The rearrangement uses TRBV9 and TRBJ1-6; 7 bases match TRBD1. CDR1 and CDR2 from the germline V gene are SGDLS and YYNGEE. The CDR3 loop spans 16 amino acids. The DNA of the CDR3 is TGTGCCAGCAGCGCTCCACAGGGGTTCCCACATTCGCCCCTCCACTTT. Protein sequence: CASSAPQGFPHSPLHF. Combining the CDR3 with reference TRBV9 and TRBJ1-6 gives the whole variable domain DSGVTQTPKHLITATGQRVTLRCSPRSGDLSVYWYQQSLDQGLQFLIQYYNGEERAKGNILERFSAQQFPDLHSELNLSSLELGDSALYFCASSAPQGFPHSPLHFGNGTRLTVT.

The chain joins TRBV13 to TRBJ1-3, with a weak D call TRBD1 (6 bases). V gave up 0 bases and J gave up 1 base, with 10 bases separating them. The CDR3 extends over 16 amino acids. The V gene's germline CDR1 is PRHDT and CDR2 FYEKMQ (reference sequence). DNA for the CDR3: TGTGCCAGCAGCTTAGGCGAAGGGGGTTCTGGAAACACCATATATTTT. Translating it yields CASSLGEGGSGNTIYF.

This rearrangement joins TRBV5-1 to TRBJ2-7, with 8 bases matching TRBD1. The germline gives CDR1 SGHRS, CDR2 YFSETQ. This CDR3 has 14 residues. With 1 base clipped from V and 7 bases from J, the junction kept 7 bases outside the gene matches. CDR3 sequence reads: CASSLFQGAREQYF. The CDR3 nucleotides are TGCGCCAGCAGCTTGTTTCAGGGGGCGCGGGAGCAGTACTTC. The whole variable domain, filled in from reference TRBV5-1 and TRBJ2-7, reads KAGVTQTPRYLIKTRGQQVTLSCSPISGHRSVSWYQQTPGQGLQFLFEYFSETQRNKGNFPGRFSGRQFSNSRSEMNVSTLELGDSALYLCASSLFQGAREQYFGPGTRLTVT.

The chain links TRBV19 to TRBJ1-1; D perhaps matches TRBD1 (6 bases). Germline assignment: CDR1 LNHDA and CDR2 SQIVND (reference sequence). This CDR3 is 13 amino acids long. V dropped 3 bases and J dropped 4 bases, with 9 bases sitting between them. CDR3 protein: CASSIDRSTEAFF. Here the CDR3 DNA reads TGTGCCAGTAGTATCGACAGGAGCACTGAAGCTTTCTTT.

The rearrangement links TRBV2 to TRBJ1-2, with D perhaps TRBD1 (5 bases). Trimming took off 6 bases at V and 0 bases at J, with 14 bases between the two ends. The germline CDR1 and CDR2 sequences are SNHLY and FYNNEI. The CDR3 length is 15 residues. The CDR3 DNA follows: TGTGCCAGCAGGGCTAGAGACAGATCTAACTATGGCTACACCTTC. Translated, it gives CASRARDRSNYGYTF.